What follows describes a single T cell receptor (beta chain). Profiling relied on immunoSEQ multiplex PCR, and the TCRdb table lists in-frame clones only, not all of them. The repertoire holds roughly 120,000 clones, with 70% to 90% as singletons. This sample stems from a study of blood T cell repertoires in COVID-19. The CDR3 is made up of 16 amino acids. V lost 6 bases, J lost 0 bases, and 6 bases stayed unmatched. Germline V gives CDR1 MNHEY, CDR2 SMNVEV (reference sequence). The chain joins TRBV27 to TRBJ2-2, with TRBD2 identical over 8 bases. The sequence was obtained from a human donor in a cohort sampled during active COVID-19. Sequencing was done on a sample of peripheral blood. CDR3: CASRRGGRTNTGELFF. CDR3 DNA: TGTGCCAGCAGACGCGGCGGGAGGACGAACACCGGGGAGCTGTTTTTT.